Listed below are T cell receptor beta chains from one sample, sequenced in a study of T cell responses to AZD1222 COVID-19 vaccine. TCRdb's copy holds only in-frame clones and misses some; the assay was immunoSEQ multiplex PCR. Here the sample spans about 96,000 clones, 85% to 90% being singletons. This material consisted of peripheral blood, taken on day 0 of AZD1222 vaccination. These receptors were obtained from an adult in good health. CDR3s include the opening cysteine and the closing phenylalanine or tryptophan. The D gene is left open where the match is weak. Some rows mark clone size as missing; the rest say once, few, many or name a class of expanded clone.

J: TRBJ1-1; V: TRBV7-2; D: .; size: .; DNA: TGTGCCAGCAGCCCCCGGGGGGGAAGCACTGAAGCTTTCTTT; CDR3: CASSPRGGSTEAFF
J: TRBJ2-7; V: TRBV5-6; D: .; size: .; DNA: TGTGCCAGCAGCTTGACGGGAATCTCCTACGAGCAGTACTTC; CDR3: CASSLTGISYEQYF
J: TRBJ2-6; V: TRBV4-2; D: .; size: .; DNA: TGTGCCAGCAGCCAAGATGGGAGCTCTGGGGCCAACGTCCTGACTTTC; CDR3: CASSQDGSSGANVLTF
J: TRBJ1-5; V: TRBV4-2; D: .; size: .; DNA: TGTGCCAGCAGCCAGGGAGACACGTATAGCAATCAGCCCCAGCATTTT; CDR3: CASSQGDTYSNQPQHF
J: TRBJ2-5; V: TRBV5-1; D: TRBD2; size: .; DNA: TGCGCCAGCAGCTTGGATCTCAGCGGGAGAATACAAGAGACCCAGTACTTC; CDR3: CASSLDLSGRIQETQYF
J: TRBJ1-2; V: TRBV5-5; D: .; size: .; DNA: TGTGCCAGCAGCTTGGTTTTGAGGAGTGGCTACACCTTC; CDR3: CASSLVLRSGYTF
J: TRBJ1-2; V: TRBV4-1; D: .; size: .; DNA: TGCGCCAGCAGCCAAGATTTGGGTCAGCCTAACTATGGCTACACCTTC; CDR3: CASSQDLGQPNYGYTF
J: TRBJ2-3; V: TRBV2; D: .; size: .; DNA: TGTGCCAGCAGTGAAGGGACAGGCACAGATACGCAGTATTTT; CDR3: CASSEGTGTDTQYF
J: TRBJ1-1; V: TRBV27; D: TRBD1; size: .; DNA: TGTGCCAGCAGTCGACAGGGGGAAGCTTTCTTT; CDR3: CASSRQGEAFF
J: TRBJ2-3; V: TRBV19; D: .; size: .; DNA: TGTGCCAGTAGTGCCTGGCGGGTAACTAGCACAGATACGCAGTATTTT; CDR3: CASSAWRVTSTDTQYF
J: TRBJ1-1; V: TRBV3-1/TRBV3-2; D: .; size: .; DNA: TGTGCCAGCAGCCAAGAGGGTCCCATGAACACTGAAGCTTTCTTT; CDR3: CASSQEGPMNTEAFF
J: TRBJ1-4; V: TRBV6-5; D: .; size: once; DNA: TGTGCCAGCAGTTACTCATCTAACGAAAAACTGTTTTTT; CDR3: CASSYSSNEKLFF
J: TRBJ1-1; V: TRBV11-2; D: TRBD1; size: .; DNA: TGTGCCAGCAGCCCGGGGACAGCCAGGACCCCTGAAGCTTTCTTT; CDR3: CASSPGTARTPEAFF